This T cell receptor beta chain was observed in a study of CD4 T cells in relation to SARS-CoV-2 and coronaviruses. Study overall: After nine to eleven days of antigen culture, PBMC TCR beta CDR3s were sequenced. Median patient age was about 41 years, spanning 21 to 72 years.

Sequenced by immunoSEQ multiplex PCR; TCRdb stores in-frame clones only, minus some. The table records roughly 43,000 clones, over 75% of them present only once. CD4 enrichment then naive enrichment separated naive from memory CD4+ cells. General study points: In around two thirds of donors, memory CD4+ clonotypes crossrecognized SARS-CoV-2 and at least one common cold coronavirus spike.

For this clone: The antigen is not known.

The V segment lost 4 bases and the J segment 2 bases; nucleotides outside the gene matches: 6. CDR3 size: 14 residues. This clonotype was obtained from an adult with COVID-19. Material for sequencing was naive CD4+ T cells from PBMCs, cultured in vitro. The subset is: naive CD4+ T cells isolated by negative enrichment. This chain uses TRBV5-3 with TRBJ2-7; 7 positions agree with TRBD2. TRBV5-3 is an ORF for which the function is uncertain. CDR3 region: CARSGDYLPYEQYF. The CDR3, as DNA: TGTGCCAGAAGCGGGGACTATCTCCCCTACGAGCAGTACTTC.